The present T cell receptor beta chain was sequenced within a study of long-term antiretroviral therapy in people with HIV. Findings and limits, study-wide: Repertoires with HIV possessed tighter CDR3 length spans than those of controls. Clones showing expansion before ART dominated the repertoire at all time points.

They ran version v3.0 of the immunoSEQ assay at survey level. Per-sample TRB depth target: roughly 40,000-50,000 T-cell genomes. TCRdb's copy holds only in-frame clones and misses some; the assay was immunoSEQ multiplex PCR. Of 24,000 or so clones listed, 85% to 95% were seen once; the top ten hold 2.2%. Each HIV-infected participant was given treatment in the United States. A note on this clone: The antigen remains undetermined.

This receptor was identified in a woman between 50 and 59 years old with HIV. The sample consisted of unsorted PBMCs, taken 4.8 to 5 years after starting antiretroviral therapy.

The DNA of the CDR3 is TGTGCCAGCAGTTTTCAGGGAAGCTTATGGAATGAGCAGTTCTTC. As protein: CASSFQGSLWNEQFF. The chain links TRBV6-1 to TRBJ2-1; a weak D match, TRBD1 (5 bases). The germline V gene encodes CDR1 MNHNS and CDR2 SASEGT. The CDR3 has 15 amino acids. Trimming left V 5 bases short and J 7 bases short, with 18 bases between.